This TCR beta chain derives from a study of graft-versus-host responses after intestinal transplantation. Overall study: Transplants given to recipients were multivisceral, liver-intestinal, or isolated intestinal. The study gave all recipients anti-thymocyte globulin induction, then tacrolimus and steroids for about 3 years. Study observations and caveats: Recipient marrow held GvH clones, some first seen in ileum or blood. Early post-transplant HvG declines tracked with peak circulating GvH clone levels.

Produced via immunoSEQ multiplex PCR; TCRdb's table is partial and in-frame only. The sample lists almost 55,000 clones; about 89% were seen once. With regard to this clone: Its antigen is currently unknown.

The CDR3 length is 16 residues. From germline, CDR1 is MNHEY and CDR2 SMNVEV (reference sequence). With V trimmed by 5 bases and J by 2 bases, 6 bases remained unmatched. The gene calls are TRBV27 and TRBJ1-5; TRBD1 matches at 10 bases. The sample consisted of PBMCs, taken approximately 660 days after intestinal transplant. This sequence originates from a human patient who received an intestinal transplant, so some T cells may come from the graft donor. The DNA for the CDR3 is TGTGCCAGCAGTCCTATGACAGGGGGCGGCAATCAGCCCCAGCATTTT. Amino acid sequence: CASSPMTGGGNQPQHF.